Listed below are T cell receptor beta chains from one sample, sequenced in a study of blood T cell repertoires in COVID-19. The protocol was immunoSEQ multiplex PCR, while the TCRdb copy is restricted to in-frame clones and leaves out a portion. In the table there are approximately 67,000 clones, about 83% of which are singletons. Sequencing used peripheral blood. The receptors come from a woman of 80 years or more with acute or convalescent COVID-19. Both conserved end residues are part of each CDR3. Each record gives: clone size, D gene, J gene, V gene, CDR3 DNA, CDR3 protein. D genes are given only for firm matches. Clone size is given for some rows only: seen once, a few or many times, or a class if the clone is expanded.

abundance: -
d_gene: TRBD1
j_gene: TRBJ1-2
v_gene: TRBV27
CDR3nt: TGTGCCAGCAACTCCGGGACAGGGGAGAGCGGCTACACCTTC
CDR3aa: CASNSGTGESGYTF

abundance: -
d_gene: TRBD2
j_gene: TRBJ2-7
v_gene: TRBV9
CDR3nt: TGTGCCAGCAGCGTAGGGGGGGGGACCCACGAGCAGTACTTC
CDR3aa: CASSVGGGTHEQYF

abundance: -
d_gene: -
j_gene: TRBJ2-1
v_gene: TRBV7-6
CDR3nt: TGTGCCAGCAGTCCTTCAGGGGCAGGGGTGGCCATATCCTACAATGAGCAGTTCTTC
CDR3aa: CASSPSGAGVAISYNEQFF

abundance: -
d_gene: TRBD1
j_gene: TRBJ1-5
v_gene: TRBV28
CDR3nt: TGTGCCAGCAGTACCTGGGACAGGGACCAGCCCCAGCATTTT
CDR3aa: CASSTWDRDQPQHF

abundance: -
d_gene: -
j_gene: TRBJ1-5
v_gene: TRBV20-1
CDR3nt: TGCAGTGCTAGTCAGGGTAGGAATCAGCCCCAGCATTTT
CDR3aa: CSASQGRNQPQHF

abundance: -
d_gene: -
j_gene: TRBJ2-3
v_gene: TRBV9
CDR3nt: TGTGCCAGCAGCGTAACAGGTAGCACAGATACGCAGTATTTT
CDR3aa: CASSVTGSTDTQYF

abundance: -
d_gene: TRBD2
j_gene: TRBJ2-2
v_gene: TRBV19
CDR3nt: TGTGCCAGTAGTATAGATGGGGGGGCCGGGGAGCTGTTTTTT
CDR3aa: CASSIDGGAGELFF

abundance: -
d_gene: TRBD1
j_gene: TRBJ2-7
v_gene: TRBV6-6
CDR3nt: TGTGCCAGCAGCGGTCCAGGGGGCTACGAGCAGTACTTC
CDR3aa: CASSGPGGYEQYF

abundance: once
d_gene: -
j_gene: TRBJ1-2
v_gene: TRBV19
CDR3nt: TGTGCCAGTAGTCCACAGGGCAACTATGGCTACACCTTC
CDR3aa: CASSPQGNYGYTF

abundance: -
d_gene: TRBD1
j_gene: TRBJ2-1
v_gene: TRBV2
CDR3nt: TGTGCCAGTAGAACGGGGACAGGGGTGGATGAGCAGTTCTTC
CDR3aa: CASRTGTGVDEQFF

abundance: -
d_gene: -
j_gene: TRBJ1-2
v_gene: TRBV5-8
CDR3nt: TGTGCCAGCTCCCCGAGCGGTATAGGAGGCTACACCTTC
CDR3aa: CASSPSGIGGYTF

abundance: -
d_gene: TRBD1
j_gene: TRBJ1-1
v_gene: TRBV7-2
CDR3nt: TGTGCCAGCAGCGTAACCGGGACAGGGGACACTGAAGCTTTCTTT
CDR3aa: CASSVTGTGDTEAFF

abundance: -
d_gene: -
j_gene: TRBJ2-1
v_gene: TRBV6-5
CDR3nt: TGTGCCAGCAGTTATACAGCCGGCTCCTACAATGAGCAGTTCTTC
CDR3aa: CASSYTAGSYNEQFF

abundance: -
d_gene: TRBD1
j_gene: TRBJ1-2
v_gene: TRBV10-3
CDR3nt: TGTGCCATCAGCGCGGGACAGGGAGGCCGAAGAGATGGCTACACCTTC
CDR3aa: CAISAGQGGRRDGYTF

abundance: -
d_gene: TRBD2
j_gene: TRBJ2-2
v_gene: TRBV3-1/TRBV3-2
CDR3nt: TGTGCCAGCACTACAAGGACTAGCCTCGCCGGGGAGCTGTTTTTT
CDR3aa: CASTTRTSLAGELFF

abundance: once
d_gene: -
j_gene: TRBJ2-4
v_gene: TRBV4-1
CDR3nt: TGCGCCAGCAGCCAAGACTTGGGGCCCAAAAACATTCAGTACTTC
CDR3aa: CASSQDLGPKNIQYF

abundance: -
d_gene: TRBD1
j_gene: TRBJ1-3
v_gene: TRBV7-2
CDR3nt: TGTGCCAGCAGCTTAGGAGGGGGCGATGGAAACACCATATATTTT
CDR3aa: CASSLGGGDGNTIYF

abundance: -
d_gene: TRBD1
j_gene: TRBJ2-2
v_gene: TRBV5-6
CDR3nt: TGTGCCAGCAGGGACCCACAGGGGACCGGGGAGCTGTTTTTT
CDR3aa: CASRDPQGTGELFF

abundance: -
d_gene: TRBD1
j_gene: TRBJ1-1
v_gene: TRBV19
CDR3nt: TGTGCCAGTAGACTACAGGGGGCGGTTGAAGCTTTCTTT
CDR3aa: CASRLQGAVEAFF

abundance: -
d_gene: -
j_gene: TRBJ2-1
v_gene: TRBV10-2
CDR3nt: TGCGCCAGCAGTGACAAATCAATTTTTGTCCACAATGAGCAGTTCTTC
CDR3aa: CASSDKSIFVHNEQFF

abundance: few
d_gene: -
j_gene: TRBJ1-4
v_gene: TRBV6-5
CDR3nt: TGTGCCAGCAAGCGAGACGGTGCAACTAATGAAAAACTGTTTTTT
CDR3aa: CASKRDGATNEKLFF

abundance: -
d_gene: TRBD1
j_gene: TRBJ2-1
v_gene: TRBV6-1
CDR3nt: TGTGCCAGCAGTGACCGACAGGGGGCTAGGAATGAGCAGTTCTTC
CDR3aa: CASSDRQGARNEQFF

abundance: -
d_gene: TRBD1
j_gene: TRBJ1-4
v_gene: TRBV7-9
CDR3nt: TGTGCCAGCAGCCGGGACAGTCATAATGAAAAACTGTTTTTT
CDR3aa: CASSRDSHNEKLFF

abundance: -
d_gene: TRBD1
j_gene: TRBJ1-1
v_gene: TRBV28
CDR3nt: TGTGCCAGCACCCCCGAAGGACAGGGAAGGAACACTGAAGCTTTCTTT
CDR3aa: CASTPEGQGRNTEAFF

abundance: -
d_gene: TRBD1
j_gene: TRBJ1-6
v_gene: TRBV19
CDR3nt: TGTGCCACAAAGACAGGGTTCTACTATAATTCACCCCTCCACTTT
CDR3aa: CATKTGFYYNSPLHF

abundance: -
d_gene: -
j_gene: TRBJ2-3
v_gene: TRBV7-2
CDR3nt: TGTGCCAGCAGTCCGTTTTTCACAGATACGCAGTATTTT
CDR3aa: CASSPFFTDTQYF

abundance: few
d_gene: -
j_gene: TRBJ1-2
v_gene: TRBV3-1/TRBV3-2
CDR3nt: TGTGCCAGCAGCCAAGATCAGGGGCACGGTGGCTACACCTTC
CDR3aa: CASSQDQGHGGYTF

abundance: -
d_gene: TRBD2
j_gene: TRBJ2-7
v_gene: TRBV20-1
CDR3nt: TGCAGTGCTAGTGGGGGGAGCGGGAGAGGGTACGAGCAGTACTTC
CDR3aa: CSASGGSGRGYEQYF

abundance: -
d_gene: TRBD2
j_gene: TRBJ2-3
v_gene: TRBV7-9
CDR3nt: TGTGCCAGCAGCTCACCCTTAGCGTGGCGGGAGGGCCGAGATACGCAGTATTTT
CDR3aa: CASSSPLAWREGRDTQYF

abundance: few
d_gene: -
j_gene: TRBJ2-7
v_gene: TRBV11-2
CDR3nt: TGTGCCAGCAGCCAGCCTTCCAGGGGCAGTTACGAGCAGTACTTC
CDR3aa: CASSQPSRGSYEQYF

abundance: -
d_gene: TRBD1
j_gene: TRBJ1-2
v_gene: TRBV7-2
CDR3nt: TGTGCCAGCAGCCCGAGGACAGGGGAATATGGCTACACCTTC
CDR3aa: CASSPRTGEYGYTF

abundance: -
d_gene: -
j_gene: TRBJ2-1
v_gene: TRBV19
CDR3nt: TGTGCCAGTAGTATAGGAGGGACTCCTCGCAATGAGCAGTTCTTC
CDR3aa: CASSIGGTPRNEQFF

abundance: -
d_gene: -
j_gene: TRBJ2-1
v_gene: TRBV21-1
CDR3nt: TGTGCCAGCAGCCGTCCCCCGAGGGCAGGGGTGATGGACTCCGGGGGGAATGAGCAGTTCTTC
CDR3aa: CASSRPPRAGVMDSGGNEQFF

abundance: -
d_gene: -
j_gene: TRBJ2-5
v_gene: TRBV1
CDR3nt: TGCACCAGCCTTGACGAGGGACTAGCGGGGGCTACGGGGAGGGAGACCCAGTACTTC
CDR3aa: CTSLDEGLAGATGRETQYF

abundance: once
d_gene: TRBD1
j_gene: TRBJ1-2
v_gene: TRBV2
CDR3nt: TGTGCCAGCACACGGACAGGGTACGACGGCTACACCTTC
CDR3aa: CASTRTGYDGYTF

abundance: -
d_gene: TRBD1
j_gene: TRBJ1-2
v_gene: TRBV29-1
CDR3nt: TGCAGCGTTGCTAGCGGACAGGGCGGCTATGGCTACACCTTC
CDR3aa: CSVASGQGGYGYTF

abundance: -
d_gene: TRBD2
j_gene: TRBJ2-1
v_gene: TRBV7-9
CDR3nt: TGTGCCAGCAGCTTAGGGTCGCTAGCGGGGGAGTACAATGAGCAGTTCTTC
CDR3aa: CASSLGSLAGEYNEQFF

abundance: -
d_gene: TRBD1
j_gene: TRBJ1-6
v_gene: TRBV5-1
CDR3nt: TGCGCCAGCAGCTCGACAGGGGCCACCATGAGCTCCTATAATTCACCCCTCCACTTT
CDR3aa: CASSSTGATMSSYNSPLHF

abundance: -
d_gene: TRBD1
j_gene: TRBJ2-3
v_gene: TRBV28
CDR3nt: TGTGCCAGCAGTCTTGACCTCCGGGACAGGGTTATCGATACGCAGTATTTT
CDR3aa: CASSLDLRDRVIDTQYF

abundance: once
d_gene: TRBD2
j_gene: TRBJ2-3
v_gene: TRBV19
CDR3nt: TGTGCCAGTCGGAAGGCCGGGCTAGCGGGAGGTACCACAGATACGCAGTATTTT
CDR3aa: CASRKAGLAGGTTDTQYF

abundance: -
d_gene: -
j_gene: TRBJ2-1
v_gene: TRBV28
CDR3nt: TGTGCCAGCATCGGGTCTCGGCGGAATGAGCAGTTCTTC
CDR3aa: CASIGSRRNEQFF

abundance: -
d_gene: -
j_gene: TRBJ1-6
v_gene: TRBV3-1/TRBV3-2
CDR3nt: TGTGCCAGCAGCCAAGGACAGTGGAATTCACCCCTCCACTTT
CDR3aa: CASSQGQWNSPLHF

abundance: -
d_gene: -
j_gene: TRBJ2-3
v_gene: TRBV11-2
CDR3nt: TGTGCCAGCAGCTTAGGAACAGACACAGATACGCAGTATTTT
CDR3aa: CASSLGTDTDTQYF

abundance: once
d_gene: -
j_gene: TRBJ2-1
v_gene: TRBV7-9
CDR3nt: TGTGCCAGCAGCCCTACTAGCTACAATGAGCAGTTCTTC
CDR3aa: CASSPTSYNEQFF